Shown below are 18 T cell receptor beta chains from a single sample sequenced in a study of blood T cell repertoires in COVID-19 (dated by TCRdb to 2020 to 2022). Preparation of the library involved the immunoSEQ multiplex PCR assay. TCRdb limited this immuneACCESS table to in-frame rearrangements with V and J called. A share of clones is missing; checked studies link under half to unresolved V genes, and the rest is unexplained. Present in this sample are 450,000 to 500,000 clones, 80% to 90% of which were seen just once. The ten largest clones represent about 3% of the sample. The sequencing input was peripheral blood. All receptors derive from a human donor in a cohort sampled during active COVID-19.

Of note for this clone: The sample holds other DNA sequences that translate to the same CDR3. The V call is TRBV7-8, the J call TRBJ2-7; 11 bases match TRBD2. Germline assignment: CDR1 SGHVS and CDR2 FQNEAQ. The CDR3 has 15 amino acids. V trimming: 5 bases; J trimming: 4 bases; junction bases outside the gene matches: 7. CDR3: CASSLRLAGLYEQYF. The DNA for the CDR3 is TGTGCCAGCAGCCTACGACTAGCGGGGTTATACGAGCAGTACTTC. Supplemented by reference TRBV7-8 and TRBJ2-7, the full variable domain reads GAGVSQSPRYKVAKRGQDVALRCDPISGHVSLFWYQQALGQGPEFLTYFQNEAQLDKSGLPSDRFFAERPEGSVSTLKIQRTQQEDSAVYLCASSLRLAGLYEQYFGPGTRLTVT.

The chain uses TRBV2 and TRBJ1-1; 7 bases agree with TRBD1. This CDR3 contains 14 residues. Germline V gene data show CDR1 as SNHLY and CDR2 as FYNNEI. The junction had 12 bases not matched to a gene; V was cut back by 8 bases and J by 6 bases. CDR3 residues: CASGVGQGESEAFF. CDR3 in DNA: TGTGCCAGCGGGGTGGGGCAGGGGGAGTCTGAAGCTTTCTTT.

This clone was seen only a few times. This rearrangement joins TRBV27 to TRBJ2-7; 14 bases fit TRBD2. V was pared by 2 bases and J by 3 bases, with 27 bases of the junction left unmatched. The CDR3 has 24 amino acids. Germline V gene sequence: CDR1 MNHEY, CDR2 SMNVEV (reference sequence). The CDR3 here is CASSLTPLPGLGTSGSLKFYEQYF. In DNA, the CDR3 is TGTGCCAGCAGTTTAACGCCGCTCCCTGGGCTCGGGACTAGCGGGAGTTTGAAGTTCTACGAGCAGTACTTC.

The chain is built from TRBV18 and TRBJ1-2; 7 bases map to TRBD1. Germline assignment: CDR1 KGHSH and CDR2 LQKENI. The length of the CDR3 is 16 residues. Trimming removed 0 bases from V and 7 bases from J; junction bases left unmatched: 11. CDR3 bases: TGTGCCAGCTCACCACCGGCCGTCGACAGGGTGGTTGGCTACACCTTC. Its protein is CASSPPAVDRVVGYTF.

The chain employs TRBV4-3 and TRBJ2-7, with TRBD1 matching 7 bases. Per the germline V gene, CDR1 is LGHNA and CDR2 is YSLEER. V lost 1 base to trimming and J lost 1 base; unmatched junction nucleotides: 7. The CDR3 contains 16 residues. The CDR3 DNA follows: TGCGCCAGCAGCCAAGCCCCCACAGGGGATTCCTACGAGCAGTACTTC. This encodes CASSQAPTGDSYEQYF.

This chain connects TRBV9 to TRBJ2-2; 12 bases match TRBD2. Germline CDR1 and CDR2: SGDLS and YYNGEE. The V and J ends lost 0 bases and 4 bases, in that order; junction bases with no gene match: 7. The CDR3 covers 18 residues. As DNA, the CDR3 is TGTGCCAGCAGCGTAGTACAGCGACTAGCGGGAGCCACCGGGGAGCTGTTTTTT. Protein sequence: CASSVVQRLAGATGELFF.

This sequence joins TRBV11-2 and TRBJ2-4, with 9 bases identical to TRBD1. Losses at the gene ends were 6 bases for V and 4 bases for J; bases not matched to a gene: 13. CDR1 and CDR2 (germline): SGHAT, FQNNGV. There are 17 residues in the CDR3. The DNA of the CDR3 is TGTGCCAGCAGGCGGGTGGGACAGGGAATAGGAAAAAACATTCAGTACTTC. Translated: CASRRVGQGIGKNIQYF.

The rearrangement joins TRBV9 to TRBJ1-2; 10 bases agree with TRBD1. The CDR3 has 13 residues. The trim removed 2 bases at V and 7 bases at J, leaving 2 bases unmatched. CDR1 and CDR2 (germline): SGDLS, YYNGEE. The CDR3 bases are TGTGCCAGCAGCGTCGACAGGGGGCTTGGCTACACCTTC. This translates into CASSVDRGLGYTF.

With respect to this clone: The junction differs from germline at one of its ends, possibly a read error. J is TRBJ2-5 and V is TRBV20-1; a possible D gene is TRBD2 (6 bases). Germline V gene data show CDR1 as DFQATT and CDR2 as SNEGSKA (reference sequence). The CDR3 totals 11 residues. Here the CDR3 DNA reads TGCAGTACTAGGGACTTACAGACCCAGTACTTC. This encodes CSTRDLQTQYF.

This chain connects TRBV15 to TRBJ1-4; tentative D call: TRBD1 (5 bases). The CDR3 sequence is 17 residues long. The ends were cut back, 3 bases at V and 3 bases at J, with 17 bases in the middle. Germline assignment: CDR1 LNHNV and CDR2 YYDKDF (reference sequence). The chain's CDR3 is CATSRANTGRSNEKLFF. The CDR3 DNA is TGTGCCACCAGCAGGGCTAATACAGGAAGGTCTAATGAAAAACTGTTTTTT.

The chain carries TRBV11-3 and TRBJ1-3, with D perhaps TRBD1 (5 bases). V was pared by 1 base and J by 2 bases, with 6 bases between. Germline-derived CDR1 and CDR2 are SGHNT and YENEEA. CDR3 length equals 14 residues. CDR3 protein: CASSLGGTGNTIYF. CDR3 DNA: TGTGCCAGCAGCTTAGGGGGCACTGGAAACACCATATATTTT.

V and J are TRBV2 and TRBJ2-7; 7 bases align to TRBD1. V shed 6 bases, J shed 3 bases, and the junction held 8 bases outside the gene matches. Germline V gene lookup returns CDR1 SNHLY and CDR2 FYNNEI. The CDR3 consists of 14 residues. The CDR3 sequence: CASRQGISGYEQYF. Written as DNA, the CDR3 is TGTGCCAGCAGACAGGGGATCAGCGGCTACGAGCAGTACTTC. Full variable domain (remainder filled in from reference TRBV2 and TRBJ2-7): EPEVTQTPSHQVTQMGQEVILRCVPISNHLYFYWYRQILGQKVEFLVSFYNNEISEKSEIFDDQFSVERPDGSNFTLKIRSTKLEDSAMYFCASRQGISGYEQYFGPGTRLTVT.

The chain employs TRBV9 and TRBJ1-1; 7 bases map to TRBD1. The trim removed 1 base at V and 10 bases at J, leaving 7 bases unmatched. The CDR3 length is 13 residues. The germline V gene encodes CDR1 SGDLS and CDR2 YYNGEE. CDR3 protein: CASSVNTGDGAFF. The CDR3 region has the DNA TGTGCCAGCAGCGTAAACACAGGGGATGGAGCTTTCTTT.

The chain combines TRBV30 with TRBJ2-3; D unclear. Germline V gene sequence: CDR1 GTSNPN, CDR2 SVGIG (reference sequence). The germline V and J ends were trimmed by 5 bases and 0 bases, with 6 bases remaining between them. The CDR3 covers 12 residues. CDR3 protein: CAWVSSTDTQYF. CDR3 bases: TGTGCCTGGGTCTCTAGCACAGATACGCAGTATTTT.

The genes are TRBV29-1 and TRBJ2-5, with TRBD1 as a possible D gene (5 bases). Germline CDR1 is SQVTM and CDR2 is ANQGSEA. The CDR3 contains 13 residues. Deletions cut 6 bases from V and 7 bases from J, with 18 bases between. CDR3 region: CSVEQANRATQYF. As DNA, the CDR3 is TGCAGCGTCGAACAGGCTAACCGCGCGACCCAGTACTTC.

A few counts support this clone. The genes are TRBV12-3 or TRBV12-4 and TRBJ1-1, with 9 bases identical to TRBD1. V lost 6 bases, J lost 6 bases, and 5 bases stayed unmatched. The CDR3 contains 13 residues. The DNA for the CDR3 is TGTGCCAGCAGCTTAAGACAGGGGGCTGAAGCTTTCTTT. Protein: CASSLRQGAEAFF.

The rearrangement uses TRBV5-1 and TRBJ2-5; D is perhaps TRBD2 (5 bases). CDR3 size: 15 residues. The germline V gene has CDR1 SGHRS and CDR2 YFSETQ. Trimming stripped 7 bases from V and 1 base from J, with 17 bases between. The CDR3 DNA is TGCGCCAGCCGGCCAGGAGGCCAGATCCAAGAGACCCAGTACTTC. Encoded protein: CASRPGGQIQETQYF.

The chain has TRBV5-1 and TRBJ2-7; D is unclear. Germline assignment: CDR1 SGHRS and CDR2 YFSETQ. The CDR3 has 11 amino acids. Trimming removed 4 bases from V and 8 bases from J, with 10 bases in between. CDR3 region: CASSLSVKQYF. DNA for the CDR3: TGCGCCAGCAGCCTTTCGGTGAAGCAGTACTTC.